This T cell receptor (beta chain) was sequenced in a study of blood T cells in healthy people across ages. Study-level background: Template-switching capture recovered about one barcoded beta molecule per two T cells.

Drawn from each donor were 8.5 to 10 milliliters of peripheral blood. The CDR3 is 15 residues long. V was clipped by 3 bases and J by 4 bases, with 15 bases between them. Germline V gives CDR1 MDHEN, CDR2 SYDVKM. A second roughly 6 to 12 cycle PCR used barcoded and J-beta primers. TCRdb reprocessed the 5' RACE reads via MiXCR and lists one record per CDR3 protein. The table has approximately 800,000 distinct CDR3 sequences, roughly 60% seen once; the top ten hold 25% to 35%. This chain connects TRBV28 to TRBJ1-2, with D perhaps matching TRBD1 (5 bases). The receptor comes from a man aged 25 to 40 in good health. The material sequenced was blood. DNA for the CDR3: TGTGCCAGCAGTTTGCGACAGCTAACCCTCTATGGCTACACCTTC. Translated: CASSLRQLTLYGYTF.